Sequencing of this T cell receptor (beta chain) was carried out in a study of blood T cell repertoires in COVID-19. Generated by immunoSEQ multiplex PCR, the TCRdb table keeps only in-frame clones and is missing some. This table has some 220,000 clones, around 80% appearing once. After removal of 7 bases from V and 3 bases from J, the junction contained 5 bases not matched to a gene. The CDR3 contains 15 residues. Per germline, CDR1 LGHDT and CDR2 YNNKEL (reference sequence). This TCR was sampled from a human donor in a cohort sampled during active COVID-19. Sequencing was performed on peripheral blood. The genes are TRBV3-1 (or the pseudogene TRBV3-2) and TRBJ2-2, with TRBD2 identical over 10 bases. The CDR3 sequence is CASKTGTSDTGELFF. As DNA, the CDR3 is TGTGCCAGCAAGACCGGGACTAGCGACACCGGGGAGCTGTTTTTT.